The entry below gives a single T cell receptor (beta chain) sequence along with its context. This table comes from immunoSEQ multiplex PCR, and its TCRdb copy is limited to in-frame clones, with some not included. Counted here are 50,000 to 60,000 clones, 91% occurring once; the ten biggest clones make up about 0.8%. The sample is drawn from a study of T cell changes during pregnancy in multiple sclerosis. With 7 bases clipped from V and 5 bases from J, the junction kept 6 bases outside the gene matches. The CDR3 covers 13 residues. The germline V gene has CDR1 MNHNY and CDR2 SVGAGI (reference sequence).

This sequence joins TRBV6-6 and TRBJ1-1; 8 bases are a match to TRBD1. The specimen was CD4+ T cells from peripheral blood mononuclear cells, collected in the first trimester of pregnancy. The receptor comes from a female donor with multiple sclerosis, enrolled in a pregnancy study. In nucleotides, the CDR3 is TGTGCCAGCACCAGGACAGGGCGGACTGAAGCTTTCTTT. The encoded protein is CASTRTGRTEAFF.